Following are 26 T cell receptor beta chains from one sample sequenced in a study of cytomegalovirus exposure and HLA in healthy donors. The PCR employed 60 Vbeta primers together with 13 Jbeta primers. Libraries were prepared by immunoSEQ multiplex PCR; TCRdb keeps only in-frame clonotypes and omits some of them. Among about 110,000 clones listed, approximately 84% were seen once. The sample was PBMCs. These receptors were collected from a man aged 40-55 years in good health and CMV-seronegative.

The rearrangement joins TRBV7-3 to TRBJ2-3; D is unclear. CDR3 length: 13 amino acids. V was pared by 1 base and J by 11 bases, with 13 bases between. Per the germline V gene, CDR1 is SGHTA and CDR2 is FQGTGA. The CDR3 coding sequence is TGTGCCAGCAGCTTAATTCAGGCAACCGAGCAGTATTTT. It yields the protein CASSLIQATEQYF.

This chain uses TRBV28 with TRBJ1-2; 7 positions match TRBD1. Trimming took 6 bases from V and 5 from J; bases not matched to a gene: 6. Germline V gene sequence: CDR1 MDHEN, CDR2 SYDVKM. The CDR3 loop spans 13 amino acids. CDR3 loop: CASSLGTDYGYTF. The CDR3 bases are TGTGCCAGCAGCCTGGGGACAGATTATGGCTACACCTTC.

The V call is TRBV29-1, the J call TRBJ1-1; 8 bases map to TRBD1. CDR1 SQVTM and CDR2 ANQGSEA come from the germline V gene. The CDR3 is made up of 13 amino acids. Germline trimming cut 6 bases from V and 0 bases from J; bases unmatched to any gene: 3. In DNA form, the CDR3 reads TGCAGCGTAATGACAGGGGTGAACACTGAAGCTTTCTTT. Amino acid sequence: CSVMTGVNTEAFF.

The rearrangement joins TRBV9 to TRBJ1-1; perhaps TRBD1 as D (6 bases). From germline, CDR1 is SGDLS and CDR2 YYNGEE. Trimming removed 0 bases at V and 1 base at J, with 7 bases between. CDR3 length: 14 residues. The CDR3 coding sequence is TGTGCCAGCAGCGTAGTACAGGGGAACACTGAAGCTTTCTTT. Encoded protein: CASSVVQGNTEAFF.

Written as DNA, the CDR3 is TGTGCCAGAAGCTCTGGGACTAGCGGGGGAACCAAAAACATTCAGTACTTC. Protein product: CARSSGTSGGTKNIQYF. The chain employs TRBV5-3 and TRBJ2-4, with 14 bases that match TRBD2. TRBV5-3 is flagged as an ORF with uncertain function. Trimming took 3 bases from V and 2 from J; bases not matched to a gene: 4. CDR3 length: 17 residues.

This clone was found a few times. The rearrangement links TRBV27 to TRBJ1-5; no clear D. CDR1 and CDR2 from the germline V gene are MNHEY and SMNVEV (reference sequence). The germline V and J ends were trimmed by 3 bases and 3 bases, with 12 bases remaining between them. CDR3 size: 15 residues. CDR3 bases: TGTGCCAGCAGTTTTCTAGCGGGGATCAATCAGCCCCAGCATTTT. It translates to CASSFLAGINQPQHF.

V and J are TRBV6-5 and TRBJ1-2; 8 nucleotides line up with TRBD1. In germline, CDR1 is MNHEY, CDR2 SVGAGI. The CDR3 extends over 15 amino acids. V lost 0 bases and J lost 3; bases outside the gene matches: 3. In nucleotides, the CDR3 is TGTGCCAGCAGTTACTCGACAGGGGAGTACTATGGCTACACCTTC. Translating gives CASSYSTGEYYGYTF.

On this clone: The same CDR3 is also encoded by other DNA sequences in this sample. V gene TRBV5-1 combines with J gene TRBJ2-5, with a weak D call TRBD2 (6 bases). This CDR3 contains 15 residues. V was pared by 1 base and J by 1 base, with 11 bases between. CDR1 and CDR2 from the germline V gene are SGHRS and YFSETQ. CDR3 sequence: CASSLSGGAQETQYF. In DNA form, the CDR3 reads TGCGCCAGCAGCTTGTCTGGCGGGGCCCAAGAGACCCAGTACTTC.

The chain recombines TRBV5-1 with TRBJ1-2; 10 nucleotides match TRBD1. The germline V gene has CDR1 SGHRS and CDR2 YFSETQ. The length of the CDR3 is 14 residues. V shed 4 bases and J 4 bases; nucleotides not matched to a gene: 4. CDR3 amino acids: CASSRDRGLYGYTF. As DNA, the CDR3 is TGCGCCAGCAGCCGGGACAGGGGACTCTATGGCTACACCTTC.

This chain joins TRBV6-6 and TRBJ1-1, with 9 bases fitting TRBD1. The length of the CDR3 is 15 residues. Germline trimming cut 7 bases from V and 3 bases from J; bases unmatched to any gene: 9. Germline loops: CDR1 MNHNY, CDR2 SVGAGI (reference sequence). The CDR3 DNA reads as TGTGCCAGCAACCCCGGGACAGGGTCTTACACTGAAGCTTTCTTT. It is translated as CASNPGTGSYTEAFF.

The chain has TRBV29-1 and TRBJ2-3; D possibly corresponds to TRBD2 (6 bases). The germline V gene encodes CDR1 SQVTM and CDR2 ANQGSEA. The ends were cut back, 6 bases at V and 0 bases at J, with 16 bases in the middle. The CDR3 length is 15 residues. Here the CDR3 reads CSVAGGETSTDTQYF. CDR3 bases: TGCAGCGTCGCAGGAGGGGAAACTAGCACAGATACGCAGTATTTT.

The rearrangement links TRBV10-3 to TRBJ1-6; 9 bases align to TRBD1. Germline lookup yields CDR1 ENHRY and CDR2 SYGVKD. Unmatched junction bases numbered 7, after V lost 6 bases and J lost 10 bases. The CDR3 length is 14 residues. The CDR3 protein is CAIRGGQGTSPLHF. DNA of the CDR3: TGTGCCATCAGGGGGGGACAGGGAACGTCACCCCTCCACTTT.

The chain links TRBV29-1 to TRBJ1-2; 7 nucleotides align to TRBD1. V lost 7 bases to trimming and J lost 8 bases; unmatched junction nucleotides: 7. The germline V gene has CDR1 SQVTM and CDR2 ANQGSEA. The CDR3 length is 11 residues. The CDR3 bases are TGCAGCGCTAGACAGGGTTCCGGCTACACCTTC. It encodes CSARQGSGYTF.

The chain combines TRBV4-2 with TRBJ2-3; the match to TRBD2 covers 10 bases. This CDR3 is 17 amino acids long. Germline V gene data show CDR1 as LGHNA and CDR2 as YNFKEQ. V lost 5 bases, J lost 1 base, and 9 bases stayed unmatched. The DNA of the CDR3 is TGTGCCAGCAGCGACACTCTAGCGGGGGCTCGCACAGATACGCAGTATTTT. Translated: CASSDTLAGARTDTQYF.

This chain connects TRBV5-6 to TRBJ2-5, with D tentatively TRBD1 (5 bases). CDR1 is SGHDT and CDR2 is YYEEEE in the germline V gene. Trimming took off 1 base at V and 1 base at J, with 11 bases between the two ends. The CDR3 runs to 15 residues. CDR3 residues: CASSLMGPTQETQYF. The CDR3 region has the DNA TGTGCCAGCAGCTTGATGGGGCCAACCCAAGAGACCCAGTACTTC.

This chain uses TRBV28 with TRBJ1-4; D not certain. V was pared by 6 bases and J by 0 bases, with 8 bases between. The CDR3 has 14 residues. Germline V gives CDR1 MDHEN, CDR2 SYDVKM. The CDR3 is CASRTEPTNEKLFF. The CDR3, as DNA: TGTGCCAGCAGAACTGAACCAACTAATGAAAAACTGTTTTTT.

The J gene is TRBJ2-5, the V gene TRBV18; 7 bases fit TRBD1. The CDR3 has 15 residues. Germline V gives CDR1 KGHSH, CDR2 LQKENI. Trimming took 4 bases from V and 4 from J; bases not matched to a gene: 9. As DNA, the CDR3 is TGTGCCAGCTCACGAGGACAGGCTGGGGGAGAGACCCAGTACTTC. This translates into CASSRGQAGGETQYF.

The chain employs TRBV10-3 and TRBJ2-3, with 16 bases that match TRBD2. Germline CDR1 is ENHRY and CDR2 is SYGVKD. The V and J ends lost 3 bases and 4 bases, in that order; junction bases with no gene match: 4. This CDR3 region has 17 residues. CDR3 protein: CAISDGTSGGAPDTQYF. CDR3 nucleotide sequence: TGTGCCATCAGTGACGGGACTAGCGGGGGGGCCCCAGATACGCAGTATTTT.

The chain recombines TRBV28 with TRBJ2-1; 14 bases align to TRBD2. The CDR3 is 18 amino acids. Per germline, CDR1 MDHEN and CDR2 SYDVKM. V lost 3 bases and J lost 2; bases outside the gene matches: 6. The CDR3 sequence: CASSFPGTSGGPYNEQFF. CDR3 coding DNA: TGTGCCAGCAGTTTCCCCGGGACTAGCGGGGGCCCCTACAATGAGCAGTTCTTC.

The V call is TRBV13, the J call TRBJ2-5; perhaps TRBD2 as D (6 bases). Looked up from germline, CDR1 is PRHDT and CDR2 is FYEKMQ (reference sequence). The CDR3 extends over 14 amino acids. Trimming cost V 8 bases and J 5 bases, with 18 bases left between them. CDR3 nucleotide sequence: TGTGCCAGCGCCCTGCGGGGCCAGCTGGAGACCCAGTACTTC. Residues: CASALRGQLETQYF.

As to this clone: Other nucleotide sequences from this sample produce the same CDR3. The chain links TRBV5-1 to TRBJ1-1; 7 bases are shared with TRBD1. J gave up 1 base and V 4 bases, and 4 bases lay outside the gene matches. The CDR3 sequence is 14 residues long. Germline V gives CDR1 SGHRS, CDR2 YFSETQ. DNA for the CDR3: TGCGCCAGCAGCCCGGGACAGACGAACACTGAAGCTTTCTTT. Protein sequence: CASSPGQTNTEAFF.

This rearrangement joins TRBV5-4 to TRBJ1-2; D is possibly TRBD1 (5 bases). With 0 bases removed from V and 2 bases from J, the gap between germline ends came to 8 bases. This CDR3 is built from 14 residues. The germline V gene has CDR1 SGHNT and CDR2 YYREEE (reference sequence). The CDR3 spells CASSLGQGNYGYTF. The CDR3 coding sequence is TGTGCCAGCAGCTTGGGGCAGGGCAACTATGGCTACACCTTC. The variable domain in full, completed from reference TRBV5-4 and TRBJ1-2, reads ETGVTQSPTHLIKTRGQQVTLRCSSQSGHNTVSWYQQALGQGPQFIFQYYREEENGRGNFPPRFSGLQFPNYSSELNVNALELDDSALYLCASSLGQGNYGYTFGSGTRLTVV.

The chain links TRBV5-6 to TRBJ1-6, with 7 bases identical to TRBD1. The junction had 8 bases not matched to a gene; V was cut back by 3 bases and J by 8 bases. The CDR3 sequence is 15 residues long. Germline V CDR1 and CDR2: SGHDT, YYEEEE. Here the CDR3 reads CASSYRTGWDSPLHF. As DNA, the CDR3 is TGTGCCAGCAGCTATCGGACAGGCTGGGATTCACCCCTCCACTTT.

The chain has TRBV7-2 and TRBJ2-1; 9 nucleotides agree with TRBD1. CDR1 is SGHTA and CDR2 is FQGNSA in the germline V gene. The CDR3 is 15 amino acids. The J segment lost 7 bases and the V segment lost 4 bases, leaving 8 bases of the junction unmatched. CDR3 nucleotides: TGTGCCAGCAGCTCGGGGACAGGGAGAAGGAATGAGCAGTTCTTC. Its translation is CASSSGTGRRNEQFF.

Written as DNA, the CDR3 is TGTGCCAGCACCCCTCTTCTCAACTACCTCACCGGGGAGCTGTTTTTT. The encoded protein is CASTPLLNYLTGELFF. The chain is built from TRBV11-2 and TRBJ2-2; D remains unclear. Germline V gene lookup returns CDR1 SGHAT and CDR2 FQNNGV. Trimming cost V 7 bases and J 4 bases, with 19 bases left between them. This CDR3 is built from 16 residues. Combining the CDR3 with reference TRBV11-2 and TRBJ2-2 gives the whole variable domain EAGVAQSPRYKIIEKRQSVAFWCNPISGHATLYWYQQILGQGPKLLIQFQNNGVVDDSQLPKDRFSAERLKGVDSTLKIQPAKLEDSAVYLCASTPLLNYLTGELFFGEGSRLTVL.

CDR3 in amino acids: CASSPRSISNQPQHF. As DNA, the CDR3 is TGTGCCAGCAGCCCCCGGAGTATTAGCAATCAGCCCCAGCATTTT. The chain recombines TRBV6-5 with TRBJ1-5, with D unclear. The CDR3 loop spans 15 amino acids. Trimming removed 6 bases at V and 0 bases at J, with 12 bases between. Germline V gives CDR1 MNHEY, CDR2 SVGAGI.